This T cell receptor beta chain originates from a study of post-analysis software for immune sequencing data. Overall study: Clinical courses comprised relapsing-remitting, secondary progressive and progressive-relapsing multiple sclerosis.

Unmatched junction bases numbered 10, after V lost 6 bases and J lost 4 bases. Germline CDR1 is KGHSH and CDR2 is LQKENI. This CDR3 is 15 amino acids long. This clonotype was seen many times. The antigen remains undetermined. Points from the study as a whole: TRBV segments more frequent in patients than in controls numbered about five and included TRBV5-6, TRBV5-1 and TRBV20-1. Normalized Chao1 diversity was significantly reduced in patients versus controls.

Researchers reported that TCR beta cDNA libraries carried unique molecular identifiers. Via MiXCR, TCRdb re-called the PCR reads, giving one row per CDR3 protein. The data hold about 260,000 distinct CDR3 sequences, with 35% to 40% observed a single time. The sequence derives from a girl aged 5-17 years with multiple sclerosis. Sequenced material: blood. The V and J genes are TRBV18 and TRBJ2-3, with TRBD2 matching over 7 bases. The CDR3 nucleotides read TGTGCCAGCTCCCCCCCGGGAGGTAGTGCAGATACGCAGTATTTT. This translates into CASSPPGGSADTQYF.